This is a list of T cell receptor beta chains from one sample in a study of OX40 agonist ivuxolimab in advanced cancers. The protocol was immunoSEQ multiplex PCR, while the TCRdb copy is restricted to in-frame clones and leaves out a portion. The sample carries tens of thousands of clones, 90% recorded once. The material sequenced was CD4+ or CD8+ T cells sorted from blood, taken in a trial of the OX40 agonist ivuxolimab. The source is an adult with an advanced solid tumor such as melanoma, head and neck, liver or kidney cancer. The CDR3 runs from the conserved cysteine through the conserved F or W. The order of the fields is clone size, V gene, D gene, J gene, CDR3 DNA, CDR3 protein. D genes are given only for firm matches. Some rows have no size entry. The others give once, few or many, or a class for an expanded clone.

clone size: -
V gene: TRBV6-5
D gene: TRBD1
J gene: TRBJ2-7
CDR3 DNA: TGTGCCAGCAGGCCGGGACAGGGGGTCTACGAGCAGTACTTC
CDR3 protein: CASRPGQGVYEQYF

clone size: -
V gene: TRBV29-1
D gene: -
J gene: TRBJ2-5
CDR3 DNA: TGCAGCGTTGGCCGGGCAGGGGCCCCTTTGGAGACCCAGTACTTC
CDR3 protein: CSVGRAGAPLETQYF

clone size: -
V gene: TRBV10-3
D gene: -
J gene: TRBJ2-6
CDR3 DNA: TGTGCCATCAGTGAGTTAGGGGCCGGGGCCAACGTCCTGACTTTC
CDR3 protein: CAISELGAGANVLTF

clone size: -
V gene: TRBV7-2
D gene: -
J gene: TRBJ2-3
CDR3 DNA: TGTGCCAGCAGCTTAGGGACTGGACGAAGGGGCACAGATACGCAGTATTTT
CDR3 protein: CASSLGTGRRGTDTQYF

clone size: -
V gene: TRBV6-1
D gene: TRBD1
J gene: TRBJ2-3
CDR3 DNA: TGTGCCAGCAGACCCGGACAGGGAAGGACAGATACGCAGTATTTT
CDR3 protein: CASRPGQGRTDTQYF

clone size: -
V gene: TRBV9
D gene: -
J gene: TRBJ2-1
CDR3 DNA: TGTGCCAGCAGCCCCGAGGGAAGGCACAATGAGCAGTTCTTC
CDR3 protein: CASSPEGRHNEQFF

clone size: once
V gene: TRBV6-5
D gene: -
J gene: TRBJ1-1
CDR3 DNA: TGTGCCAGCAGGGGGCGCACTGAAGCTTTCTTT
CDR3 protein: CASRGRTEAFF

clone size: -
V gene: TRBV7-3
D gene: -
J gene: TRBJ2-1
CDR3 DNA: TGTGCCAGCAGCCCCGGGGGAAGTTACAATGAGCAGTTCTTC
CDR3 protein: CASSPGGSYNEQFF

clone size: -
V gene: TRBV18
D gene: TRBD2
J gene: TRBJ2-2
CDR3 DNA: TGTGCCAGCTCACCATCGGCGGGGGGGACCGGGGAGCTGTTTTTT
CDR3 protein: CASSPSAGGTGELFF

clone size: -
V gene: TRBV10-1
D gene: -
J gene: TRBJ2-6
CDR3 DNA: TGCGCCAGCAGCGACGGGGGGGCCAACGTCCTGACTTTC
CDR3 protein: CASSDGGANVLTF

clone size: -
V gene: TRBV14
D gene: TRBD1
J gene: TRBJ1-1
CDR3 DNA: TGTGCCAGCAGCCAAGGACCACCGGGACAGGGAGGACGCACTGAAGCTTTCTTT
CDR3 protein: CASSQGPPGQGGRTEAFF

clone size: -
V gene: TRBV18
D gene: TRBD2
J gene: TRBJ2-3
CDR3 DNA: TGTGCCAGCTCACTCAACCGACTAGCGGGAGTCGGAGATACGCAGTATTTT
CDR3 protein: CASSLNRLAGVGDTQYF

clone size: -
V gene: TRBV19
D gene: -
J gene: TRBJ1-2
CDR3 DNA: TGTGCCTCCCAGAGGGGAGGCAGTCCTAACTATGGCTACACCTTC
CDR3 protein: CASQRGGSPNYGYTF

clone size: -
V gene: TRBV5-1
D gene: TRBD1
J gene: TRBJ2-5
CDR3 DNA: TGCGCCAGCAGCCTGACAGGGGACCGCCGAGAGACCCAGTACTTC
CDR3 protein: CASSLTGDRRETQYF

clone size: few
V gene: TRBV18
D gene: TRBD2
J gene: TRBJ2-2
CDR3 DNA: TGTGCCAGCTCACCGGGACTAGCGACCGGGGAGCTGTTTTTT
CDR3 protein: CASSPGLATGELFF

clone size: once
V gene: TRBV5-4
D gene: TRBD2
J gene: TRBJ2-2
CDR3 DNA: TGTGCCAGCACCGGACTAGCGGGAGACCGAAGCGCCGGGGAGCTGTTTTTT
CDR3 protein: CASTGLAGDRSAGELFF

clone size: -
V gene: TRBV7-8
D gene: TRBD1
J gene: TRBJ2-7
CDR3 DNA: TGTGCCAGCAGCCCCCGACGTGTGCAGGGGGCTTTAGAGCAGTACTTC
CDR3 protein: CASSPRRVQGALEQYF

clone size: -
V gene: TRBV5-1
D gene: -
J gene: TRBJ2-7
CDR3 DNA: TGCGCCAGCAGCTTGGAGGGGTATAAGGACGAGCAGTACTTC
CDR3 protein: CASSLEGYKDEQYF

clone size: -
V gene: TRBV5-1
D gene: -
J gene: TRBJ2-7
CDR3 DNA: TGCGCCAGCAGCTCCGGGGCGGGAACCCACGAGCAGTACTTC
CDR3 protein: CASSSGAGTHEQYF

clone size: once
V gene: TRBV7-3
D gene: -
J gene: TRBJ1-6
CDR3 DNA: TGTGCCAGCAGCTTAAGGAGGGATAATTCACCCCTCCACTTT
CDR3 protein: CASSLRRDNSPLHF

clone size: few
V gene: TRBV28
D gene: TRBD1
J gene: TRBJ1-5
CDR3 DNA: TGTGCCAGCAGTTTGACAGGGGGCAATCAGCCCCAGCATTTT
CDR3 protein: CASSLTGGNQPQHF

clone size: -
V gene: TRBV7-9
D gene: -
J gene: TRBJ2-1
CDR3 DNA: TGTGCCAGCAGCCCACAGGGTAATGAGCAGTTCTTC
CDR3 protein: CASSPQGNEQFF

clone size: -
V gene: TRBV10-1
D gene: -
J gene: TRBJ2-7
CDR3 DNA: TGCGCCAGCAGTGATCCAGTAACCTACGAGCAGTACTTC
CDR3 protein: CASSDPVTYEQYF

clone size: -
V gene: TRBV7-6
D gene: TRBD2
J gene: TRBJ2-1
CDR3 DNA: TGTGCCACCGGGACTAGCGTTTATGAGCAGTTCTTC
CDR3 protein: CATGTSVYEQFF

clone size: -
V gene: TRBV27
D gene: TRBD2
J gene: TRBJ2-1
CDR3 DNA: TGTGCCAGCAGTTTAGCGCTAGCGGGAAGTGAGCAGTTCTTC
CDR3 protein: CASSLALAGSEQFF

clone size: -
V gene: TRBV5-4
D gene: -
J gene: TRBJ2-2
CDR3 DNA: TGTGCCAGCAGCTTCTTTGCGAACACCGGGGAGCTGTTTTTT
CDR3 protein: CASSFFANTGELFF